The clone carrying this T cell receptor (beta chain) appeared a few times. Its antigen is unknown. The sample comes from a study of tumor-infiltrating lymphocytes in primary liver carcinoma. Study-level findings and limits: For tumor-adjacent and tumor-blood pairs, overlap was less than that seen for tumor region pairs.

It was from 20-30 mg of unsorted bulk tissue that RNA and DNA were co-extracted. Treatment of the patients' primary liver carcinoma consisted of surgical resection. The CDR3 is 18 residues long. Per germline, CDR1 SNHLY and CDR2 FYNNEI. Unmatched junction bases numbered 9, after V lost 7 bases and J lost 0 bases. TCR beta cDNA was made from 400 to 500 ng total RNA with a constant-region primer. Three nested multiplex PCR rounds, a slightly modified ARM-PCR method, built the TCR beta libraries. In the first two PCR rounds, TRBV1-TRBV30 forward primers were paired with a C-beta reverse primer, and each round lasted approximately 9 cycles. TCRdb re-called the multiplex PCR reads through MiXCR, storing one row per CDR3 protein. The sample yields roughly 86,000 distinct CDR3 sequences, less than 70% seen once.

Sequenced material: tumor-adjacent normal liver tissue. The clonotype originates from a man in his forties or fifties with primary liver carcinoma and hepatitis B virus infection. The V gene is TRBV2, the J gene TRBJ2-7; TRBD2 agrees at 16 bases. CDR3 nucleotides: TGTGCCAGCAAGCCGGGACTAGCGGGAGGGCCCCGCTCCTACGAGCAGTACTTC. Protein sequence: CASKPGLAGGPRSYEQYF.